The clone carrying this T cell receptor (beta chain) was picked up many times. Unique molecular identifiers tagged the TCRbeta library. TCRdb passed the PCR reads through MiXCR, listing each CDR3 protein once. In the table there are hundreds of thousands of distinct CDR3 sequences, 16% of which are singletons. These data are taken from a study of T-cell reconstitution after alpha-beta-depleted transplantation in children. This clonotype originated in a human donor who donated a stem cell graft to a child with acute myeloid leukemia. Here the sequenced sample was PBMCs from the stem cell graft donor, taken from the stem cell graft.

The CDR3 sequence is CASSLGPSWNREAFF. CDR3 in DNA: TGTGCCAGCAGTCTCGGGCCGTCCTGGAACAGGGAAGCTTTCTTT. The chain combines TRBV6-1 with TRBJ1-1; D might be TRBD1 (5 bases). V was clipped by 5 bases and J by 8 bases, with 21 bases between them. This CDR3 has 15 residues. Germline V lookup: CDR1 MNHNS, CDR2 SASEGT.